Here is one TCR beta chain with its context. Antigen unknown. One end of the junction is discordant with germline, which a read error may explain. These data are taken from a study of response to subunit inactivated influenza vaccine. Study outcomes and limitations: That few new T cells are recruited by each seasonal influenza vaccination was the authors' suggestion.

TCRdb re-derived calls from the RT-PCR reads in MiXCR, one entry per CDR3 protein. Counted here are under 950,000 distinct CDR3 sequences, 21% occurring once; the ten biggest clones make up roughly a tenth. The CDR3 runs to 15 residues. J is TRBJ1-5 and V is TRBV12-3 or TRBV12-4; D not resolved. This clonotype originated in a man aged 50-60 years who received an inactivated influenza vaccine. The starting material was PBMCs from blood, obtained more than 4 days after vaccination. The CDR3 nucleotides read TGTGCCAGCAGCGCTATCGGTAATAGCGATCAGCCCCAGCATTTT. Its translation is CASSAIGNSDQPQHF.